This TCR beta chain is drawn from a study of identical twins (TCRdb year 2016). Background on the whole study: TCR alpha and beta repertoires from monozygotic twins, unrelated adults of various ages and cord blood were deep-sequenced to test whether fetal clonotypes persist. To rule out contamination, replicate twin experiments were performed at different times with different library preparation protocols. Study-wide conclusions, independent of this receptor: Recombination models systematically underestimated out-of-frame TCR alpha sharing in monozygotic twins but agreed with sharing between unrelated individuals. Abundant cord blood beta clonotypes had fewer insertions, young adult naive repertoires showed a similar but weaker trend, and memory repertoires showed no such trend. Because the same donors could not be followed over many years, the conclusions depended on cross-sectional statistical analysis. In beta out-of-frame sequences, excess twin sharing was weaker, because having fewer shared sequences lowered the signal-to-noise ratio. Compared with coincidental sharing between unrelated individuals, an excess of low generation-probability sequences was observed among out-of-frame TCR alpha sequences shared between twins. Invariant T cells such as MAIT and iNKT could partly confound zero-insertion analyses, though diverse VJ usage argued against this for most clonotypes.

Turning to this clonotype: Its target antigen remains unknown. A much bigger clone sits one base away, suggesting this may be a read error.

The library was generated by 5' RACE. These reads were obtained on an Illumina HiSeq 2000. Template switching added a universal primer binding site, and the final cDNA carried a unique molecular identifier that allowed TCR cDNA molecules to be counted accurately. Specific primers in the conserved constant-segment region were used to synthesize first-strand cDNA for TCR alpha and beta chains. To control for contamination, each cDNA library was double barcoded with a SMART-Mk sample barcode plus Illumina barcodes. TruSeq adapter sequences along with Illumina sample barcodes were introduced in two successive PCR steps. Sequencing of the TCR alpha and beta cDNA libraries was done on the Illumina HiSeq platform using custom primers. The original pipeline was this. MiGEC processed the raw reads to extract unique molecular identifiers, while MiXCR was used to determine the CDR3 positions. For each individual, recombination models were inferred using an EM algorithm with the repgenHMM and IGoR tools. The analysis of shared clonotypes was done with the tcR package in R, with sharing normalized by the product of cloneset sizes. To study raw recombination free of thymic and clonal selection effects, out-of-frame nonproductive sequences were analyzed. The public reads were run again by TCRdb, first through fastp at Q25 and then through MiXCR, and only productive beta chains were kept. Merged by CDR3 protein, the rows form single entries marked with the most common genes and DNA. V and J calls and clone size were set by TCRdb, not the authors. This sample is represented by 250,000 to 300,000 distinct CDR3 sequences; about 8.5% of them were singletons. The leading ten clones occupy approximately 3% of the sample.

For this chain, trimming is 6 bases at the V end and 3 bases at the J end, and the number of junction bases without a gene match is 7. Spanning cysteine to phenylalanine, the CDR3 consists of 15 amino acids. Of all the DNA, just the CDR3 is kept, 45 bases in frame from base 1. Every donor was a healthy Caucasian. The twin cohort comprised three pairs of female monozygotic twins, all aged roughly 18 to 30 years. CD4+ and CD8+ T cell populations were isolated with positive isolation kits from Invitrogen. This same sample was also taken into another study, of yellow fever vaccine responses in identical twins. As the second publication notes: The T cell response to vaccination in identical twins was reported by the authors to appear partly convergent and partly personalized. In identical twins, the study followed T cell clones that responded to the vaccine with precision.

The chain is made from TRBV12-3 or TRBV12-4 and TRBJ2-3; the junction holds 9 bases that match TRBD2. The sequenced sample consisted of CD8+ T cells sorted from blood. The clonotype comes from a woman in her late teens or twenties in good health. The CDR3 region has the sequence CASSQTSGMTDTQYF. DNA sequence: TGTGCCAGCAGCCAGACTAGCGGCATGACAGATACGCAGTATTTT.